The TCR beta chain under discussion was sequenced for a study of T cell responses to AZD1222 COVID-19 vaccine. Assay used: immunoSEQ multiplex PCR; TCRdb lists only in-frame clones, some missing. The data show about 42,000 clones, approximately 80% seen once. CDR3 length: 14 amino acids. Germline lookup yields CDR1 GTSNPN and CDR2 SVGIG (reference sequence). V lost 6 bases and J lost 4; bases outside the gene matches: 9. The source material was peripheral blood, sampled 28 days after the second AZD1222 dose. The receptor comes from an adult who received the AZD1222 COVID-19 vaccine. The chain has TRBV30 and TRBJ1-5, with 7 bases matching TRBD1. DNA for the CDR3: TGTGCCTGTAGAAATGCAGGGGGAAATCAGCCCCAGCATTTT. The encoded protein is CACRNAGGNQPQHF.